The entry below gives a single TCR beta chain sequence along with its context. Sequencing targeted TCR beta in T cells from blood (CD8+ and CD4+). The germline gives CDR1 MNHEY, CDR2 SVGAGI. Trimming cost V 2 bases and J 2 bases, with 13 bases left between them. CDR3 length equals 15 residues. This sample was taken from a study of CD8 T cells in Susac syndrome. After extraction with the RNeasy kit, roughly 0.45 to 1 ug of the RNA was reverse transcribed using random hexamers. TCRdb re-called the immunoSEQ multiplex PCR reads with MiXCR, one entry per CDR3 protein. The sample includes roughly 400,000 distinct CDR3 sequences, approximately 89% seen only once; the top ten take roughly 0.1%.

The sample was CD8+ T cells from PBMCs. The clonotype comes from a human donor with multiple sclerosis. This chain uses TRBV6-5 with TRBJ2-7; possible D gene TRBD2, 6 bases. CDR3 nucleotide sequence: TGTGCCAGCAGTTACGCCCCTAGCGCTGCCTACGAGCAGTACTTC. It translates to CASSYAPSAAYEQYF.